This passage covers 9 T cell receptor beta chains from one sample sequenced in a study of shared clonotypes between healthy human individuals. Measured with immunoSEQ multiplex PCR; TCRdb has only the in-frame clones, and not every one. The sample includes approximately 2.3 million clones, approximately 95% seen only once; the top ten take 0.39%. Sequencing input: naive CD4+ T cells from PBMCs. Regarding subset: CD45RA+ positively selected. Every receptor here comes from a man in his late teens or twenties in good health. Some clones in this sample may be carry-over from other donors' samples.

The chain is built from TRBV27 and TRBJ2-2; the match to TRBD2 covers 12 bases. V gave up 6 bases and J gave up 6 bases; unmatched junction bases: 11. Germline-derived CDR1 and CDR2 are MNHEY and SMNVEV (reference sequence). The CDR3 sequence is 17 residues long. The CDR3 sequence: CASSSRLAGGRAGELFF. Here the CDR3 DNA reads TGTGCCAGCAGCTCCCGCCTAGCGGGAGGGAGAGCCGGGGAGCTGTTTTTT.

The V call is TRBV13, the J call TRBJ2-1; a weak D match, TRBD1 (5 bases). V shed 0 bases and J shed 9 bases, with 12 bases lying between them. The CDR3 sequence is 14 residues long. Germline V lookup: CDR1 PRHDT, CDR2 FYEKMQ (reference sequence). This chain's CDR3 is CASSLGGQGGEQFF. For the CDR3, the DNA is TGTGCCAGCAGCTTAGGCGGGCAGGGTGGTGAGCAGTTCTTC.

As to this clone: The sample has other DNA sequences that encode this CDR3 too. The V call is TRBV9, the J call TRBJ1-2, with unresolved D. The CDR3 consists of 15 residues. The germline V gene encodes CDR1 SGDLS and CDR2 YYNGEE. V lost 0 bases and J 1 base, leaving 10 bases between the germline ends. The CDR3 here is CASSVGLEGNYGYTF. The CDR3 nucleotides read TGTGCCAGCAGCGTAGGTTTGGAGGGTAACTATGGCTACACCTTC.

The CDR3 nucleotides read TGTGCCAGCAGCACACGAGGGGGGAATGAAGCTTTCTTT. Its translation is CASSTRGGNEAFF. The genes are TRBV9 and TRBJ1-1; TRBD1 is a possible D gene (6 bases). CDR3 size: 13 residues. V lost 4 bases and J 7 bases, leaving 14 bases between the germline ends. The V gene's germline CDR1 is SGDLS and CDR2 YYNGEE.

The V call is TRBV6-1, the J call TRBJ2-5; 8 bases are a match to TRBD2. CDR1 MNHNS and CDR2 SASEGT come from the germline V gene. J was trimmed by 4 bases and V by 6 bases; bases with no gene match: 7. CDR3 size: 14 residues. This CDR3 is CASSPGGRVETQYF. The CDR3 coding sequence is TGTGCCAGCAGCCCGGGAGGGAGGGTAGAGACCCAGTACTTC.

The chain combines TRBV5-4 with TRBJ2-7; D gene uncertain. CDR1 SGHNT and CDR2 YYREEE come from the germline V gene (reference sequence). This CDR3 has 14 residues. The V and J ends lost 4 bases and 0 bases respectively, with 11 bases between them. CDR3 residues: CASSPSASSYEQYF. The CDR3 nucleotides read TGTGCCAGCAGCCCGTCGGCGAGCTCCTACGAGCAGTACTTC.

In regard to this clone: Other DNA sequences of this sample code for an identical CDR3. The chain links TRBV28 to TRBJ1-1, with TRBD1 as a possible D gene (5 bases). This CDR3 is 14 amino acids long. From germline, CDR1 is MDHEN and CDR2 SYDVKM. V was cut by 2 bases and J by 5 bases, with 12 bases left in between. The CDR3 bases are TGTGCCAGCAGTTTAGGGAGCGGGGGGACTGAAGCTTTCTTT. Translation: CASSLGSGGTEAFF. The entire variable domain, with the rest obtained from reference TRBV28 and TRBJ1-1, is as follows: DVKVTQSSRYLVKRTGEKVFLECVQDMDHENMFWYRQDPGLGLRLIYFSYDVKMKEKGDIPEGYSVSREKKERFSLILESASTNQTSMYLCASSLGSGGTEAFFGQGTRLTVV.

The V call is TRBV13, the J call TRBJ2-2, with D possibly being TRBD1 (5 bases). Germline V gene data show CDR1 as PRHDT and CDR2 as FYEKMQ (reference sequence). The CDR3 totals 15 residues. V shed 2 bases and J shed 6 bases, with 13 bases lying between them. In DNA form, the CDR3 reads TGTGCCAGCAGCTTACTTGGCAGGGTGGCCGGGGAGCTGTTTTTT. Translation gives CASSLLGRVAGELFF.

DNA for the CDR3: TGTGCCAGCAGTTCACGACTAGCGGGGTACAATGAGCAGTTCTTC. This gives the protein CASSSRLAGYNEQFF. The J gene is TRBJ2-1, the V gene TRBV28; 11 bases fit TRBD2. This CDR3 has 15 residues. Looked up from germline, CDR1 is MDHEN and CDR2 is SYDVKM. J was trimmed by 4 bases and V by 4 bases; bases with no gene match: 3.